This T cell receptor beta chain is drawn from a study of shared clonotypes between healthy human individuals. Across the whole study: CD8 memory received one plate per donor, CD8 naive two, CD4 memory three and CD4 naive three.

From germline, CDR1 is SEHNR and CDR2 FQNEAQ (reference sequence). The CDR3 runs to 18 residues. V was shortened by 5 bases and J by 0 bases, with 22 bases between the two germline ends. CD8 cells classed as naive were CD45RO-negative and positively selected for CCR7, excluding terminally differentiated effector memory CD45RA+ cells. Notes on the study in general: Compared with clonotypes that all four donors shared, non-shared clonotypes had lower generation probabilities. Investigators expected sequencing depth to affect clonotype sharing among donors. The study found roughly 5% of naive CD4 clonotypes shared across a handful of donors.

A note on this clone: Its specificity is unknown.

The method was immunoSEQ multiplex PCR; TCRdb's version includes in-frame clones alone and lacks a portion of them. The data contain around 2,000,000 clones, 85% to 95% of them seen just once; the ten biggest clones take up around 1.7%. The chain couples TRBV7-9 to TRBJ1-2; D perhaps matches TRBD1 (5 bases). The sequencing input was naive CD8+ T cells from PBMCs. The receptor was derived from a man younger than 30 in good health. Some clones in this sample may be carry-over from other donors' samples. Here the CDR3 reads CASSDYGAEHLPNYGYTF. The CDR3 coding sequence is TGTGCCAGCAGCGATTACGGGGCAGAACACCTACCTAACTATGGCTACACCTTC.